This TCR beta chain emerged from a study of T cells in Graves' hyperthyroidism and ophthalmopathy. Findings and caveats of the study: Most clonotypes expanded in the thyroid (above 0.001) were also present in blood.

Ophthalmopathy cases scored 3 or more on the Clinical Activity Score and 4 or more on NOSPECS grade, with duration below 3 months. Patients showing uncontrolled infection, other autoimmune disease, pregnancy or lactation were ineligible. A roughly 9.3 ml volume of fresh peripheral blood provided the PBMCs. Trimming took off 4 bases at V and 12 bases at J, with 16 bases between the two ends. CDR1 is SGHTA, CDR2 FQGNSA, per germline. The CDR3 extends over 14 amino acids. This clonotype was detected only a few times. Its target is unknown. The investigators amplified TCR beta CDR3 regions from RNA transcripts. TCR CDR3 regions were first amplified by RT-PCR with HTBI primers. TCRdb processed the multiplex PCR reads anew with MiXCR; each CDR3 protein has one entry. The sample consists of 600,000 or so distinct CDR3 sequences, 13% to 15% of them appearing once.

The sequenced material came from blood. The receptor was derived from a young woman with Graves' ophthalmopathy. The J gene is TRBJ2-6, the V gene TRBV7-2; tentatively, D is TRBD1 or TRBD2 (5 bases each). This chain's CDR3 is CASSSNAEGTVLTF. The DNA for the CDR3 is TGTGCCAGCAGCTCAAACGCTGAGGGGACCGTCCTGACTTTC.